Listed below are T cell receptor beta chains from one sample, sequenced in a study of T cells in Graves' hyperthyroidism and ophthalmopathy. One entry per CDR3 protein, called by TCRdb with MiXCR from the multiplex PCR reads. The profile shows about 640,000 distinct CDR3 sequences, less than 25% of them singletons. The sample comprised blood. These receptors were obtained from a man aged 30 to 45 with Graves' ophthalmopathy. The CDR3 runs from the conserved cysteine through the conserved F or W.

J: TRBJ1-5
V: TRBV5-5
CDR3: CASSLMEGTNQPQHF

J: TRBJ2-6
V: TRBV7-9
CDR3: CASSPRISGANVLTF

J: TRBJ2-1
V: TRBV12-3/TRBV12-4
CDR3: CASSSRVNEQFF

J: TRBJ2-2
V: TRBV9
CDR3: CASSVGGQVGELFF

J: TRBJ1-5
V: TRBV28
CDR3: CASRGGGQKNQPQHF

J: TRBJ1-2
V: TRBV6-1
CDR3: CASSNGGGGYTF

J: TRBJ1-4
V: TRBV9
CDR3: CASSVGQFATNEKLFF

J: TRBJ2-1
V: TRBV2
CDR3: CASSRWGTSGYNEQFF

J: TRBJ2-7
V: TRBV20-1
CDR3: CSAFVGWGDYEQYF

J: TRBJ2-7
V: TRBV2
CDR3: CASSDPGQTYEQYF